A single sample is the source of the 9 T cell receptor beta chains below, sequenced in a study of cytomegalovirus exposure and HLA in healthy donors. Amplification used 60 Vbeta primers and 13 Jbeta primers. Measured with immunoSEQ multiplex PCR; TCRdb has only the in-frame clones, and not every one. The repertoire holds approximately 190,000 clones, with around 83% as singletons. Sequencing input: PBMCs. The receptors come from a man in his forties in good health and CMV-seropositive.

This sequence joins TRBV5-1 and TRBJ2-5; the match to TRBD2 covers 10 bases. The CDR3 contains 13 residues. Unmatched junction bases numbered 1, after V lost 3 bases and J lost 5 bases. Germline V gene sequence: CDR1 SGHRS, CDR2 YFSETQ. CDR3: CASSSGLAETQYF. The CDR3 DNA is TGCGCCAGCAGCTCGGGACTAGCGGAGACCCAGTACTTC.

The CDR3 nucleotides are TGTGCCAGCTCAGTCAGGGAGCTGTTTTTT. This codes for CASSVRELFF. The chain couples TRBV2 to TRBJ2-2, with D unclear. This CDR3 is 10 amino acids long. Germline V gene lookup returns CDR1 SNHLY and CDR2 FYNNEI. V lost 8 bases, J lost 9 bases, and 7 bases lay in between.

This chain joins TRBV6-5 and TRBJ2-7; D is perhaps TRBD2 (5 bases). In germline, CDR1 is MNHEY, CDR2 SVGAGI. V was pared by 6 bases and J by 5 bases, with 14 bases between. This CDR3 region has 13 residues. CDR3 loop: CASRAGHGNEQYF. CDR3 sequence (DNA): TGTGCCAGCAGGGCCGGTCACGGGAACGAGCAGTACTTC.

This clone is labeled medium-sized. The rearrangement links TRBV4-3 to TRBJ1-5; D might be TRBD1 (5 bases). Trimming removed 0 bases from V and 7 bases from J, with 10 bases in between. The CDR3 has 14 amino acids. Germline V gene lookup returns CDR1 LGHNA and CDR2 YSLEER. The CDR3 nucleotides are TGCGCCAGCAGCCAAGAGGAGGGGAGGCAGCCCCAGCATTTT. Encoded protein: CASSQEEGRQPQHF.

The chain recombines TRBV19 with TRBJ1-2; D might be TRBD1 (6 bases). The CDR3 consists of 16 residues. V was trimmed by 5 bases and J by 4 bases, leaving 20 bases between them. Germline CDR1 and CDR2: LNHDA and SQIVND (reference sequence). This CDR3 reads CASSRVHRAGVYGYTF. CDR3 nucleotide sequence: TGTGCCAGTAGTCGTGTTCATCGGGCAGGGGTCTATGGCTACACCTTC.

This clone was observed a few times. The rearrangement links TRBV7-8 to TRBJ1-1; D is uncertain. The CDR3 sequence is 13 residues long. Per germline, CDR1 SGHVS and CDR2 FQNEAQ. V dropped 1 base and J dropped 7 bases, with 10 bases sitting between them. The CDR3, as DNA: TGTGCCAGCAGCTTAGTTTTGCACTATGAAGCTTTCTTT. It specifies CASSLVLHYEAFF. The variable domain in full, with the rest retrieved from reference TRBV7-8 and TRBJ1-1, is GAGVSQSPRYKVAKRGQDVALRCDPISGHVSLFWYQQALGQGPEFLTYFQNEAQLDKSGLPSDRFFAERPEGSVSTLKIQRTQQEDSAVYLCASSLVLHYEAFFGQGTRLTVV.

This clone was recorded only once. This sequence joins TRBV28 and TRBJ2-7, with 8 bases aligning to TRBD1. The CDR3 loop spans 12 amino acids. Germline CDR1 is MDHEN and CDR2 is SYDVKM. The J segment lost 4 bases and the V segment lost 8 bases, leaving 4 bases of the junction unmatched. CDR3 loop: CASGTGLYEQYF. CDR3 in DNA: TGTGCCAGCGGGACAGGACTATACGAGCAGTACTTC.

The CDR3 protein is CASSEWIAGGRASTDTQYF. DNA of the CDR3: TGTGCCAGCAGTGAGTGGATAGCGGGAGGGCGGGCTAGCACAGATACGCAGTATTTT. This chain joins TRBV2 and TRBJ2-3; 11 nucleotides line up with TRBD2. The CDR3 covers 19 residues. Germline CDR1 is SNHLY and CDR2 is FYNNEI. Trimming at V came to 3 bases and at J to 0 bases, leaving 11 bases not matched to a gene.

The chain employs TRBV13 and TRBJ2-7; 9 bases match TRBD1. The CDR3 contains 14 residues. Germline lookup yields CDR1 PRHDT and CDR2 FYEKMQ (reference sequence). Unmatched junction bases numbered 4, after V lost 7 bases and J lost 0 bases. The CDR3 loop reads CASNQQGASYEQYF. CDR3 in DNA: TGTGCCAGCAACCAACAGGGGGCCTCCTACGAGCAGTACTTC.